The text below deals with one T cell receptor (beta chain). The CDR3 is 17 residues long. V was cut by 0 bases and J by 0 bases, with 15 bases left in between. The germline gives CDR1 SGHVS, CDR2 FNYEAQ. Repertoires were generated with immunoSEQ multiplex PCR, while TCRdb's copy carries only in-frame clones and drops some. Among 17,000 or so clones listed, 78% were seen once. This sample was taken from a study of OX40 agonist ivuxolimab in advanced cancers. Study summary: Three patients, one with hepatocellular carcinoma and two with cutaneous melanoma, achieved partial responses.

The TCR sequence derives from an adult with an advanced solid tumor such as melanoma, head and neck, liver or kidney cancer. This material consisted of CD4+ or CD8+ T cells sorted from blood, taken in a trial of the OX40 agonist ivuxolimab. The J gene is TRBJ2-7, the V gene TRBV7-6, with D perhaps assigned TRBD1 or TRBD2 (5 bases each). The CDR3 DNA is TGTGCCAGCAGCTTAGCCCTGGGACGGAGGAGCTCCTACGAGCAGTACTTC. Amino acid sequence: CASSLALGRRSSYEQYF.